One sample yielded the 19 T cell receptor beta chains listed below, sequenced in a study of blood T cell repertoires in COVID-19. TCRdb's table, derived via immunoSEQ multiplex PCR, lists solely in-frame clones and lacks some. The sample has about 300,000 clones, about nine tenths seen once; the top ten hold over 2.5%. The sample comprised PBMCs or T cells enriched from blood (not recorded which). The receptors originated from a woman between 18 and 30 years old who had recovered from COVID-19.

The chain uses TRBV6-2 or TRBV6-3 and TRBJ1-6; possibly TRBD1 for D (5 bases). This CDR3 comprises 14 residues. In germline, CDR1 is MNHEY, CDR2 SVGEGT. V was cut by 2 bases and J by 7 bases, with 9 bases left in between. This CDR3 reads CASSYQGGNSPLHF. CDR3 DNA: TGTGCCAGCAGTTACCAGGGAGGCAATTCACCCCTCCACTTT.

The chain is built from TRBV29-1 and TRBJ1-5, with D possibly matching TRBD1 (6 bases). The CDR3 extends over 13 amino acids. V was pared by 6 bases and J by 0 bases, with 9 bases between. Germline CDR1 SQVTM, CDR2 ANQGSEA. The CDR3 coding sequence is TGCAGCGTGCAGGGGAATAGCAATCAGCCCCAGCATTTT. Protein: CSVQGNSNQPQHF. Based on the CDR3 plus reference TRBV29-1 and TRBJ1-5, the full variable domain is SAVISQKPSRDICQRGTSLTIQCQVDSQVTMMFWYRQQPGQSLTLIATANQGSEATYESGFVIDKFPISRPNLTFSTLTVSNMSPEDSSIYLCSVQGNSNQPQHFGDGTRLSIL.

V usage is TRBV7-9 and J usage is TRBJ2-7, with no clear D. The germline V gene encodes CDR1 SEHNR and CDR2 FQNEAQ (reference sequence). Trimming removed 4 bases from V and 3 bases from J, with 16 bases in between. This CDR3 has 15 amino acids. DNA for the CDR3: TGTGCCAGCAGCTCGTTTCTTTCGGAGTTCTACGAGCAGTACTTC. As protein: CASSSFLSEFYEQYF.

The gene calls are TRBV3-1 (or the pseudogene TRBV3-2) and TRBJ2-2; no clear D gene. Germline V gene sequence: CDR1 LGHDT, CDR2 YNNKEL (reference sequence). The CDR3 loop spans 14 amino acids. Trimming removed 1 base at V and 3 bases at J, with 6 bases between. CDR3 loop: CASSQVVDTGELFF. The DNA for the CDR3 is TGTGCCAGCAGCCAAGTAGTGGACACCGGGGAGCTGTTTTTT.

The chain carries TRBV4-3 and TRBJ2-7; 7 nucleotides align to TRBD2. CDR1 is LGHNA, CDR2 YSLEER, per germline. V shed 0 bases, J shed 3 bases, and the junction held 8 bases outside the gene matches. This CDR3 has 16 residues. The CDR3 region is CASSQEFSPSGYEQYF. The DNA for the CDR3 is TGCGCCAGCAGCCAAGAATTTTCTCCTAGCGGCTACGAGCAGTACTTC.

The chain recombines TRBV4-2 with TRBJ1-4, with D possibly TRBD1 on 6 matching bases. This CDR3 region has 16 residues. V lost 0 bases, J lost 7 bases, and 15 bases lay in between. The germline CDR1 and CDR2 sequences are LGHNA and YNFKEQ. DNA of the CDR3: TGTGCCAGCAGCCAAGAGGGGACAACTCAATTTGAAAAACTGTTTTTT. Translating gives CASSQEGTTQFEKLFF.

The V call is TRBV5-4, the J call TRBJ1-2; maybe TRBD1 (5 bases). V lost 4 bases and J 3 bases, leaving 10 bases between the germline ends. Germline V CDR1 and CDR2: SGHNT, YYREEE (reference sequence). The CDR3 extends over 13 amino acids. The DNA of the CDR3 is TGTGCCAGCAGCAGTTCAGGGTACTATGGCTACACCTTC. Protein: CASSSSGYYGYTF.

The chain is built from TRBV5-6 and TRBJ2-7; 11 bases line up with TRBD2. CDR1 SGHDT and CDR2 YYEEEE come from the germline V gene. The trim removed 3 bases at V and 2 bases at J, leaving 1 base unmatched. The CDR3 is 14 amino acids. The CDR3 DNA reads TGTGCCAGCAGCTGGGGACTAGCGGCCTACGAGCAGTACTTC. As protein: CASSWGLAAYEQYF.

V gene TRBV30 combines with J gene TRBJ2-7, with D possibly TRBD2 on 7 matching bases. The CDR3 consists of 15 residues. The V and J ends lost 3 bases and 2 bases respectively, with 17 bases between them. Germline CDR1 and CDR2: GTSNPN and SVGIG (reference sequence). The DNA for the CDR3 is TGTGCCTGGAGGAGGGGAGGGGGGGCCACCTACGAGCAGTACTTC. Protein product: CAWRRGGGATYEQYF.

The CDR3 sequence is CASSLISGQINQPQHF. The CDR3 DNA is TGTGCCAGCAGCTTAATATCAGGACAGATTAATCAGCCCCAGCATTTT. This sequence joins TRBV7-8 and TRBJ1-5; possibly TRBD1 for D (6 bases). CDR3 size: 16 residues. V shed 2 bases and J shed 4 bases, with 15 bases lying between them. The germline V gene encodes CDR1 SGHVS and CDR2 FQNEAQ.

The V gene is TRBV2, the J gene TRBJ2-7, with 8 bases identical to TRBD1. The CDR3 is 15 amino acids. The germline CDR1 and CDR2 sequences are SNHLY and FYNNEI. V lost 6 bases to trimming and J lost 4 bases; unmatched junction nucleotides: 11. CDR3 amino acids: CASRQTGDRGYEQYF. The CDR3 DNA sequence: TGTGCCAGCAGGCAAACAGGTGACAGGGGTTACGAGCAGTACTTC.

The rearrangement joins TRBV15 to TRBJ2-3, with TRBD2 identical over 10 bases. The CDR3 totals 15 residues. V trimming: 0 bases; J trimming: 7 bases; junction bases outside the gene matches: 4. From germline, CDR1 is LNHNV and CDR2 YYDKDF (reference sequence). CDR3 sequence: CATSREGLAINTQYF. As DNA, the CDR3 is TGTGCCACCAGCAGAGAGGGACTAGCGATTAATACGCAGTATTTT.

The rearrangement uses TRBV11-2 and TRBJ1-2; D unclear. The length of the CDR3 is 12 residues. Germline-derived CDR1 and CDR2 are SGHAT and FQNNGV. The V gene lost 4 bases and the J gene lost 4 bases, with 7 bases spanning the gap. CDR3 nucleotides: TGTGCCAGCAGCTCCGTCTTCTATGGCTACACCTTC. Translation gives CASSSVFYGYTF. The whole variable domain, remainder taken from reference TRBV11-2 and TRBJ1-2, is EAGVAQSPRYKIIEKRQSVAFWCNPISGHATLYWYQQILGQGPKLLIQFQNNGVVDDSQLPKDRFSAERLKGVDSTLKIQPAKLEDSAVYLCASSSVFYGYTFGSGTRLTVV.

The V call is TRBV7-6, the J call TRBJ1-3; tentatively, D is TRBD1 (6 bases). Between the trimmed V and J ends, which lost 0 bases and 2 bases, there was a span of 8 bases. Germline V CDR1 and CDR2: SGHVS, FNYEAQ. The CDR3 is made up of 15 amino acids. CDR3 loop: CASSLAQGPGNTIYF. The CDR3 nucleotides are TGTGCCAGCAGCTTAGCTCAGGGGCCTGGAAACACCATATATTTT.

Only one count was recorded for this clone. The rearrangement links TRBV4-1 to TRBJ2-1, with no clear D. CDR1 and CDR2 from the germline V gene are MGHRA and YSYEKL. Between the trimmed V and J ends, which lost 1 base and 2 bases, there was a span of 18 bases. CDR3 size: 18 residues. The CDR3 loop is CASSQVVRGAGTYNEQFF. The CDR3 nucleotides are TGCGCCAGCAGCCAAGTGGTTAGAGGTGCCGGCACCTACAATGAGCAGTTCTTC.

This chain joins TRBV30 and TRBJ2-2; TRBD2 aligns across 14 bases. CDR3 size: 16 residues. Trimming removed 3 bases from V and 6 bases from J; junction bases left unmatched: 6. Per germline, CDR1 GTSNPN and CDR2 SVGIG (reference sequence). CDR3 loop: CAWSRTSGRLAGELFF. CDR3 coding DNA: TGTGCCTGGAGCCGGACTAGCGGGAGGTTAGCCGGGGAGCTGTTTTTT.

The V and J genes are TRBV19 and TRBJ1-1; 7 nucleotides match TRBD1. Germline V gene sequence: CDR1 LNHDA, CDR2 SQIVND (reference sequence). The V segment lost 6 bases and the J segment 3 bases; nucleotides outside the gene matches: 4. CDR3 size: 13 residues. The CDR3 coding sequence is TGTGCCAGTAGCATAACAGGGGACACTGAAGCTTTCTTT. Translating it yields CASSITGDTEAFF.

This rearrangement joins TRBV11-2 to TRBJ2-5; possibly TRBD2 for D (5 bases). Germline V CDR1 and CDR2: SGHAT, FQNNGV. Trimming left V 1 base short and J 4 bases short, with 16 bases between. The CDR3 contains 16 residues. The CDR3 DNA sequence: TGTGCCAGCAGCTTAGGCCAGTCGGGATCACGAGAGACCCAGTACTTC. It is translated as CASSLGQSGSRETQYF. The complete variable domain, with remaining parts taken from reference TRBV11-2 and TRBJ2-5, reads EAGVAQSPRYKIIEKRQSVAFWCNPISGHATLYWYQQILGQGPKLLIQFQNNGVVDDSQLPKDRFSAERLKGVDSTLKIQPAKLEDSAVYLCASSLGQSGSRETQYFGPGTRLLVL.

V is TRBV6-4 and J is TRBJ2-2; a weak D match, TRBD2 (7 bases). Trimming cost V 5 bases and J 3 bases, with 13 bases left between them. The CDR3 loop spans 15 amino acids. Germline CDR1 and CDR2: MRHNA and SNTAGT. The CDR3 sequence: CASSQAGHHTGELFF. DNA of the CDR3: TGTGCCAGCAGTCAAGCGGGACACCACACCGGGGAGCTGTTTTTT.